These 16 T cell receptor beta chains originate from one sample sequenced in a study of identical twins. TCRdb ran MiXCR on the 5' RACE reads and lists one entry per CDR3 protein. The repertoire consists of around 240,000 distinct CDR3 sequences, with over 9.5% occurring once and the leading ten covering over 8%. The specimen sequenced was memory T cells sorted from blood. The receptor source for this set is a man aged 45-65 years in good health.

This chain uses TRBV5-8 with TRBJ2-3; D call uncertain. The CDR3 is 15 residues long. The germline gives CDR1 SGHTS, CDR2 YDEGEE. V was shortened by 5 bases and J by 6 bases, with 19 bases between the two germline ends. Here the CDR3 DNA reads TGTGCCAGCAGGCCGAGATCAGGCATCACGGATACGCAGTATTTT. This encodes CASRPRSGITDTQYF.

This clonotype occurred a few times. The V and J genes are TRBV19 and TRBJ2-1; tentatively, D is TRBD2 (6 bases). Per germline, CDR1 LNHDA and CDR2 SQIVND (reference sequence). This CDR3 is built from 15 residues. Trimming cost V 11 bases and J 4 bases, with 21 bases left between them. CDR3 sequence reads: CAGKSFGTSYNEQFF. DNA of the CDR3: TGTGCCGGAAAGAGTTTCGGGACTTCTTACAATGAGCAGTTCTTC.

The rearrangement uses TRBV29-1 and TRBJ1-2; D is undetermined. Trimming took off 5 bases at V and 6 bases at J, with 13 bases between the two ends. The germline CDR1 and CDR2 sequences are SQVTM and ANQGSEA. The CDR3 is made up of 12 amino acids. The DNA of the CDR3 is TGCAGCGTTATGTTAGCTATAGATGGCTACACCTTC. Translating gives CSVMLAIDGYTF.

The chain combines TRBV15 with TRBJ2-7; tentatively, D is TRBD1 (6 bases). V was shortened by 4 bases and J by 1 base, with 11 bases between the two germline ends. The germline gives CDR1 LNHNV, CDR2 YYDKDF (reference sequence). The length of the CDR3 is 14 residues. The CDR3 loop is CATSKPQGSYEQYF. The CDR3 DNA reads TGTGCCACCAGCAAGCCTCAGGGGTCCTACGAGCAGTACTTC.

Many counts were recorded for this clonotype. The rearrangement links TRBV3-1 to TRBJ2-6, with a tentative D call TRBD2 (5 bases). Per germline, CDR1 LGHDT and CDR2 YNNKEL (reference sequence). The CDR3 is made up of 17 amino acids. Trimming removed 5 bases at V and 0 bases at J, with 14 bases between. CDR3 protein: CASSSSWEISGANVLTF. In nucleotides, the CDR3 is TGTGCCAGCAGCAGTAGCTGGGAGATCTCTGGGGCCAACGTCCTGACTTTC.

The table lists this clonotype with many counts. CDR3 DNA sequence: TGCGCCAGCAGCTTGGACAGGGTCAATGAGCAGTTCTTC. This sequence encodes CASSLDRVNEQFF. The chain carries TRBV5-1 and TRBJ2-1, with D possibly being TRBD1 (6 bases). Trimming shortened V by 0 bases and J by 6 bases, and 7 bases separated the two germline ends. There are 13 residues in the CDR3. In germline, CDR1 is SGHRS, CDR2 YFSETQ.

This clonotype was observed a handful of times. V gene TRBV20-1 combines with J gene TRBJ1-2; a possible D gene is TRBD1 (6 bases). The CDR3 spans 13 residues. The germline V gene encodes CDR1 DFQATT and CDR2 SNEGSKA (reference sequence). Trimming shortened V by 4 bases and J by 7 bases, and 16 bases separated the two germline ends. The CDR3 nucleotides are TGCAGTGCTAACCCCGACAGGATGGCTGGCTACACCTTC. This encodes CSANPDRMAGYTF.

The CDR3 protein is CASSSPTTRSYEQYF. In DNA form, the CDR3 reads TGTGCCAGCAGTTCGCCGACTACCCGCTCCTACGAGCAGTACTTC. V gene TRBV28 combines with J gene TRBJ2-7; a weak D match, TRBD2 (5 bases). This CDR3 is built from 15 residues. CDR1 and CDR2 (germline): MDHEN, SYDVKM. V lost 4 bases and J 0 bases, leaving 13 bases between the germline ends.

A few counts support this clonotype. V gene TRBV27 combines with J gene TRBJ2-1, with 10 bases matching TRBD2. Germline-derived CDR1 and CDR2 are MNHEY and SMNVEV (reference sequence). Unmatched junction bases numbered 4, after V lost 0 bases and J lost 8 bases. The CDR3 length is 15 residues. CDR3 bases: TGTGCCAGCAGTTTATCTAGCGGGGGGCCTCATGAGCAGTTCTTC. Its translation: CASSLSSGGPHEQFF.

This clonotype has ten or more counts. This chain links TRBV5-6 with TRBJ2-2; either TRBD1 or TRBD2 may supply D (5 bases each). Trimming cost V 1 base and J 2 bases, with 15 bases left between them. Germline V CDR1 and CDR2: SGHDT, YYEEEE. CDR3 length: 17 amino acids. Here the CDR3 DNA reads TGTGCCAGCAGCTTGTACCCGGGGCTGTCTAACACCGGGGAGCTGTTTTTT. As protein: CASSLYPGLSNTGELFF. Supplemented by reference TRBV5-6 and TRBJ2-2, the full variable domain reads DAGVTQSPTHLIKTRGQQVTLRCSPKSGHDTVSWYQQALGQGPQFIFQYYEEEERQRGNFPDRFSGHQFPNYSSELNVNALLLGDSALYLCASSLYPGLSNTGELFFGEGSRLTVL.

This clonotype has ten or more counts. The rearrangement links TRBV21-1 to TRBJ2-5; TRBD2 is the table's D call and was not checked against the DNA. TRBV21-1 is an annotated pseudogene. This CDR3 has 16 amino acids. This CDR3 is CASSKSRGLAGETQYF. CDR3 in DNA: TGTGCCAGCAGCAAAAGTCGAGGACTAGCTGGGGAGACCCAGTACTTC.

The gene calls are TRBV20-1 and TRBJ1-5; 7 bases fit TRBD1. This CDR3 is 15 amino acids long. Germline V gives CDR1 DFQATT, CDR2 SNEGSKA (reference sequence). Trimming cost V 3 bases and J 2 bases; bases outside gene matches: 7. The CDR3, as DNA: TGCAGTGCTAGTACAGGGGTGAGACGCAATCAGCCCCAGCATTTT. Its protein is CSASTGVRRNQPQHF.

In DNA form, the CDR3 reads TGCAGTGCTAGAGTCAAGCGGGTCCTCAATGAGCAGTTCTTC. It specifies CSARVKRVLNEQFF. The chain joins TRBV20-1 to TRBJ2-1; D is possibly TRBD2 (6 bases). Trimming took off 1 base at V and 6 bases at J, with 13 bases between the two ends. Germline values: CDR1 DFQATT, CDR2 SNEGSKA (reference sequence). There are 14 residues in the CDR3.

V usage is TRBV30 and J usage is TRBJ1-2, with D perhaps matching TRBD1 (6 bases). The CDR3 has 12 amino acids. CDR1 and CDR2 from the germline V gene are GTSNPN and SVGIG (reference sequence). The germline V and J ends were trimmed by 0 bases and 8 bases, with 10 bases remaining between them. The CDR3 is CAWSVHREGYTF. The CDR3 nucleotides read TGTGCCTGGAGTGTACACAGGGAAGGCTACACCTTC.

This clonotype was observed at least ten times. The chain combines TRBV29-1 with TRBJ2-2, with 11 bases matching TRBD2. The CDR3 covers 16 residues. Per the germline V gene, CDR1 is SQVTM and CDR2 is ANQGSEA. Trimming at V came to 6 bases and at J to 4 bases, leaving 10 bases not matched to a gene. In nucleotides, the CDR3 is TGCAGCGTCGGAGGGGGTCTAGCGGGAGGCACCGGGGAGCTGTTTTTT. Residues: CSVGGGLAGGTGELFF.

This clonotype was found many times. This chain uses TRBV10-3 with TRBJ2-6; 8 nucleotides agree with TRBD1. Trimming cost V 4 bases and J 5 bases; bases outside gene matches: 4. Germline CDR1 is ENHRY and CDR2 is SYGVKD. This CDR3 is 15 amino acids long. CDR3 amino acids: CAISVGQDRANVLTF. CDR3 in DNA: TGTGCCATCAGTGTGGGACAGGACAGGGCCAACGTCCTGACTTTC.